This TCR beta chain came from a study of OX40 agonist ivuxolimab in advanced cancers. Some background on the complete study: Ivuxolimab, which targeted the costimulatory receptor OX40 (CD134), was an agonistic, fully human IgG2 monoclonal antibody. Intravenous ivuxolimab was administered to patients every 2 weeks at six dose levels: 0.01, 0.1, 0.3, 1.5, 3 and 10 mg/kg. Among the 50 to 55 dose-escalation patients, some 19 had hepatocellular carcinoma, roughly 15 melanoma, 9 renal cell carcinoma and 9 head and neck cancer. In the dose-escalation cohort, around four fifths of patients were male, and the mean age was 60 years with a range of roughly 20 to 85. Prior anti-PD-1, anti-PD-L1 or anti-CTLA-4 therapy was permitted, and checkpoint inhibitors had been received by around 40% of dose-escalation patients. Three dose-escalation patients achieved partial responses, one with hepatocellular carcinoma and two with cutaneous melanoma. Peripheral TCRbeta sequencing was intended to test whether TCR sequence diversity was altered and clonal T-cell expansion was caused by ivuxolimab. The paper reports the monotherapy dose-escalation portion (N of about 52 patients) of the phase I ivuxolimab trial. What the authors observed across the whole study: On average, CD8+ T cells showed more expanded clones than CD4+ T cells after ivuxolimab. At doses of 0.1 to 3.0 mg/kg, clonal expansion of both CD4+ and CD8+ blood T cells was observed from baseline to week 6. Antigen specificity was not determined for the clonally expanded peripheral T cells. In the 0.1-3.0 mg/kg groups, partial responders had among the lowest normalized peripheral clonal expansion, particularly in CD8+ T cells. Low levels of normalized T-cell clonal expansion were also seen in some patients who did not respond.

Reading the germline V gene gives CDR1 SGHRS and CDR2 YFSETQ. From its cysteine to its phenylalanine, the CDR3 spans 16 amino acids. Just CDR3 DNA is preserved here, 48 bases in frame from base 1. Unmatched junction bases come to 4, with V trimmed by 4 bases and J by 2 bases. To sequence the TCRbeta CDR3 region, genomic DNA was isolated from the sorted cells. The immunoSEQ Assay was used for sequencing of TCRbeta CDR3 regions. What TCRdb holds here is the immuneACCESS table cut down to in-frame rearrangements. Part of the clones is not present; checked against another copy, under half of the missing clones reflect an unresolved V gene, and the others are unexplained. This sample is represented by around 70,000 clones; roughly four fifths of them were singletons. Jointly, the top ten make up approximately 2.5% of the sample. The trial excluded patients who had a history of autoimmune disease or who were on systemic immunosuppression. Peripheral blood for TCR sequencing was collected from all dose cohorts at baseline, on cycle 4 day 1, and on cycle 7 day 1. Samples were obtained from an open-label, multicenter, first-in-human phase I dose-escalation trial of ivuxolimab. The trial enrolled adults with locally advanced or metastatic head and neck squamous cell, hepatocellular, melanoma or renal cell carcinoma. Before TCR sequencing, CD4+ T cells and CD8+ T cells from peripheral blood were sorted into separate populations.

With respect to this clone: The antigen it binds to is not known. Per-nucleotide qualities are absent, and no much larger clonotype sits a single base away.

The source was CD4+ or CD8+ T cells sorted from blood, collected in a trial of the OX40 agonist ivuxolimab. The receptor's source is an adult with an advanced solid tumor such as melanoma, head and neck, liver or kidney cancer. Recombination linked TRBV5-1 to TRBJ2-2; 11 junctional bases match TRBD1. The sequenced DNA: TGCGCCAGCAGCGTGGGACAGGGGGGAAACACCGGGGAGCTGTTTTTT. The encoded protein is CASSVGQGGNTGELFF. Joined to the reference TRBV5-1 and TRBJ2-2 proteins, this CDR3 gives the full variable domain: KAGVTQTPRYLIKTRGQQVTLSCSPISGHRSVSWYQQTPGQGLQFLFEYFSETQRNKGNFPGRFSGRQFSNSRSEMNVSTLELGDSALYLCASSVGQGGNTGELFFGEGSRLTVL.